This is a list of T cell receptor beta chains from one sample in a study of response to subunit inactivated influenza vaccine. TCRdb re-derived calls from the RT-PCR reads in MiXCR, one entry per CDR3 protein. The table has about 500,000 distinct CDR3 sequences, approximately 6.9% seen once. Here the sequenced sample was PBMCs from blood, taken about 24 months after vaccination. These receptor sequences come from a man aged 50 to 69 who received an inactivated influenza vaccine. The CDR3 runs from the conserved cysteine through the conserved F or W. The D gene is left open where the match is weak. Size is omitted from some rows. Given values are once, few, many or a class for expanded clones.

CDR3 protein	CDR3 DNA	clone size	CDR3 length	V gene	J gene	D gene
CAISEGSRLEQYF	TGTGCCATCAGTGAGGGTTCTCGTCTCGAGCAGTACTTC	many	13	TRBV10-3	TRBJ2-7	-
CASSIYTARELQYF	TGTGCCAGCAGCATATATACTGCCCGGGAACTTCAGTACTTC	-	14	TRBV28	TRBJ2-4	-
CASSFGLWASTYNEQFF	TGTGCCAGCAGTTTCGGCCTCTGGGCGTCTACCTACAATGAGCAGTTCTTC	many	17	TRBV12-3/TRBV12-4	TRBJ2-1	-
CSASRGRGVETQYF	TGCAGTGCTAGCAGGGGGCGAGGAGTGGAGACCCAGTACTTC	few	14	TRBV20-1	TRBJ2-5	TRBD1
CSARGENYEQYF	TGCAGTGCTAGAGGAGAGAACTACGAGCAGTACTTC	-	12	TRBV20-1	TRBJ2-7	-
CASRATGAIEQFF	TGTGCCAGCAGGGCTACAGGGGCTATTGAGCAGTTCTTC	many	13	TRBV2	TRBJ2-1	TRBD1
CSFKDRGPYNEQFF	TGCAGCTTCAAAGACAGGGGGCCTTACAATGAGCAGTTCTTC	many	14	TRBV29-1	TRBJ2-1	TRBD1
CASSPDGTTLNTEAFF	TGTGCCAGCAGCCCGGATGGAACCACCCTGAACACTGAAGCTTTCTTT	many	16	TRBV5-6	TRBJ1-1	-
CATSRLPGTRPYEQYF	TGTGCCACCAGCAGACTCCCGGGGACTAGACCCTACGAGCAGTACTTC	few	16	TRBV15	TRBJ2-7	TRBD2
CASSYGSIYEQYF	TGTGCCAGCAGTTACGGCTCTATCTACGAGCAGTACTTC	-	13	TRBV6-6	TRBJ2-7	-
CAISDLHGWVRGGLEDTGELFF	TGTGCCATCAGTGACCTGCACGGTTGGGTCAGGGGAGGACTAGAGGACACCGGGGAGCTGTTTTTT	few	22	TRBV10-3	TRBJ2-2	-
CASSYSNNEQFF	TGTGCCAGCAGTTACTCAAACAATGAGCAGTTCTTC	few	12	TRBV6-2/TRBV6-3	TRBJ2-1	-
CASRPYGNEQFF	TGTGCCAGCAGGCCTTACGGTAATGAGCAGTTCTTC	-	12	TRBV12-3/TRBV12-4	TRBJ2-1	-
CASSEDRRRYF	TGCGCCAGCAGTGAAGATAGGCGAAGGTACTTC	-	11	TRBV10-2	TRBJ2-7	-
CASSPPQGGYTF	TGTGCCAGCAGCCCCCCCCAGGGGGGCTACACCTTC	-	12	TRBV27	TRBJ1-2	-
CASSSIAENTDTQYF	TGTGCCAGCAGTTCAATAGCGGAGAACACAGATACGCAGTATTTT	-	15	TRBV28	TRBJ2-3	-
CASSLGPGNYEQYF	TGTGCCAGCAGCTTAGGACCAGGGAACTACGAGCAGTACTTC	many	14	TRBV7-2	TRBJ2-7	-
CASSFGQINTGELFF	TGTGCCAGCAGTTTCGGACAGATAAACACCGGGGAGCTGTTTTTT	-	15	TRBV12-3/TRBV12-4	TRBJ2-2	-
CASSPGQGWNTEAFF	TGTGCCAGCAGTCCGGGACAGGGATGGAACACTGAAGCTTTCTTT	many	15	TRBV12-3/TRBV12-4	TRBJ1-1	TRBD1
CASSHTRNTEAFF	TGCGCCAGCAGCCACACCAGGAACACTGAAGCTTTCTTT	many	13	TRBV4-3	TRBJ1-1	-
CASSPSGQPNTEAFF	TGCGCCAGCAGCCCCTCGGGACAGCCGAACACTGAAGCTTTCTTT	many	15	TRBV5-1	TRBJ1-1	TRBD1
CASSKGWLREQYF	TGTGCCAGCAGCAAAGGGTGGCTGCGCGAGCAGTACTTC	few	13	TRBV21-1	TRBJ2-7	-
CASSSPRGGRIDTQYF	TGTGCCAGCAGCTCACCCAGGGGGGGCCGCATAGATACGCAGTATTTT	few	16	TRBV7-2	TRBJ2-3	-
CASSISGYGAGELFF	TGTGCCAGTAGTATATCAGGATACGGCGCCGGGGAGCTGTTTTTT	-	15	TRBV19	TRBJ2-2	-
CSAREGLAVQETQYF	TGCAGTGCTAGAGAGGGACTAGCGGTCCAAGAGACCCAGTACTTC	-	15	TRBV20-1	TRBJ2-5	TRBD2
CASSFLTANTEAFF	TGTGCCAGCAGCTTTCTGACGGCAAACACTGAAGCTTTCTTT	many	14	TRBV11-2	TRBJ1-1	-
CASSAGWSGTDTQYF	TGCGCCAGCAGCGCAGGGTGGTCGGGCACAGATACGCAGTATTTT	-	15	TRBV5-1	TRBJ2-3	-
CASSFSEVAGGLYNEQFF	TGTGCCAGCAGCTTTAGTGAGGTAGCGGGAGGCCTCTACAATGAGCAGTTCTTC	-	18	TRBV11-3	TRBJ2-1	TRBD2
CSARDVTLNTYNEQFF	TGCAGTGCTAGAGATGTAACCCTCAATACCTACAATGAGCAGTTCTTC	few	16	TRBV20-1	TRBJ2-1	-
CASSLRQNYNSPLHF	TGTGCCAGCAGTCTCAGACAGAACTATAATTCACCCCTCCACTTT	many	15	TRBV25-1	TRBJ1-6	-
CASSPRPGPPEESNQPQHF	TGCGCCAGCAGCCCTAGACCGGGACCGCCTGAGGAGAGCAATCAGCCCCAGCATTTT	-	19	TRBV5-1	TRBJ1-5	-
CASSPKWDRGNGGYGYTF	TGCGCCAGCAGCCCAAAATGGGACAGGGGGAATGGTGGCTATGGCTACACCTTC	few	18	TRBV4-3	TRBJ1-2	TRBD1
CASSRRDRGSADTQYF	TGTGCCAGCAGCCGCCGGGACAGGGGTTCGGCAGATACGCAGTATTTT	-	16	TRBV7-6	TRBJ2-3	TRBD1
CASSLSQQETQYF	TGTGCCAGCAGCTTATCACAGCAAGAGACCCAGTACTTC	many	13	TRBV7-2	TRBJ2-5	-
CASSQDRLAAYNEQFF	TGTGCCAGCAGCCAAGATCGCCTAGCGGCCTACAATGAGCAGTTCTTC	few	16	TRBV14	TRBJ2-1	TRBD2
CARGAPGLNTGELFF	TGTGCCAGGGGGGCGCCAGGGTTGAACACCGGGGAGCTGTTTTTT	many	15	TRBV2	TRBJ2-2	-
CSARDLIYGGSTDTQYF	TGCAGTGCTAGAGATCTTATTTACGGAGGGAGCACAGATACGCAGTATTTT	few	17	TRBV20-1	TRBJ2-3	-
CASSVAGTARANTIYF	TGTGCCAGCAGCGTAGCGGGGACAGCCCGGGCGAACACCATATATTTT	many	16	TRBV9	TRBJ1-3	TRBD1
CASSQEGRDTGELFF	TGCGCCAGCAGCCAAGAGGGGCGCGACACCGGGGAGCTGTTTTTT	few	15	TRBV4-3	TRBJ2-2	-
CASSPPRDSYEQYF	TGTGCCAGCAGCCCCCCGCGGGATTCCTACGAGCAGTACTTC	many	14	TRBV3-1	TRBJ2-7	-
CASSWDSPDNEQFF	TGCGCCAGCAGCTGGGACAGTCCCGACAATGAGCAGTTCTTC	many	14	TRBV5-1	TRBJ2-1	TRBD1
CASSPRGPSYEQYF	TGTGCCAGCAGCCCCCGGGGGCCGTCCTACGAGCAGTACTTC	few	14	TRBV7-8	TRBJ2-7	-
CASSLESRSRDTQYF	TGTGCCAGCAGCTTAGAGTCGCGAAGCCGAGATACGCAGTATTTT	many	15	TRBV11-2	TRBJ2-3	-
CAIGTSNTGELFF	TGTGCCATCGGGACGTCGAACACCGGGGAGCTGTTTTTT	-	13	TRBV10-3	TRBJ2-2	-
CASSPLAGGPKTQYF	TGTGCCAGCAGCCCTCTCGCGGGGGGGCCGAAGACCCAGTACTTC	-	15	TRBV7-2	TRBJ2-5	TRBD2
CASSHLGQNTEAFF	TGTGCCAGCAGCCACCTAGGCCAGAACACTGAAGCTTTCTTT	-	14	TRBV14	TRBJ1-1	-
CASSLEGTNEKLFF	TGCGCCAGCAGCTTGGAGGGTACTAATGAAAAACTGTTTTTT	many	14	TRBV5-1	TRBJ1-4	-
CASRQGSQETQYF	TGCGCCAGCAGACAGGGTAGTCAAGAGACCCAGTACTTC	many	13	TRBV5-1	TRBJ2-5	-
CASGLQVREKLFF	TGTGCCAGCGGACTACAGGTTCGGGAAAAACTGTTTTTT	-	13	TRBV6-1	TRBJ1-4	-
CASSPFSRGSSYEQYF	TGTGCCAGCAGCCCATTCTCCCGAGGGTCCTCCTACGAGCAGTACTTC	many	16	TRBV11-2	TRBJ2-7	-
CASSSGLAGQFYEQYF	TGTGCCAGCAGCTCAGGACTAGCGGGACAGTTCTACGAGCAGTACTTC	few	16	TRBV7-6	TRBJ2-7	TRBD2
CASSQDLTQGYSGANVLTF	TGCGCCAGCAGCCAAGATTTGACTCAAGGCTACTCTGGGGCCAACGTCCTGACTTTC	-	19	TRBV4-3	TRBJ2-6	-
CASSLETGTYNEQFF	TGCGCCAGCAGCTTGGAAACAGGTACCTACAATGAGCAGTTCTTC	many	15	TRBV5-1	TRBJ2-1	-
CASLHQGARQFF	TGTGCCAGCCTCCATCAGGGGGCAAGACAGTTCTTC	-	12	TRBV25-1	TRBJ2-1	TRBD1
CASSLQVAADTQYF	TGTGCCAGCAGTTTACAGGTAGCCGCCGATACGCAGTATTTT	-	14	TRBV27	TRBJ2-3	-
CSARREGREQYF	TGCAGTGCTCGTAGGGAGGGGCGCGAGCAGTACTTC	-	12	TRBV20-1	TRBJ2-7	TRBD2